This TCR beta chain was captured by sequencing in a study of control samples from healthy donors and cancer patients. This clone was found many times. Sequenced by immunoSEQ multiplex PCR; TCRdb stores in-frame clones only, minus some. The table records approximately 230,000 clones, almost 85% of them present only once. Germline CDR1 reads SGHRS; CDR2 reads YFSETQ. This CDR3 is built from 14 residues. Trimming shortened V by 6 bases and J by 7 bases, and 17 bases separated the two germline ends. The receptor's source is a woman in her sixties or seventies with lung cancer. The V gene is TRBV5-1, the J gene TRBJ2-1, with D possibly being TRBD1 (6 bases). Sequenced material: PBMCs. DNA for the CDR3: TGCGCCAGCACCCACCAGACAGGCACGAATGAGCAGTTCTTC. Amino acid sequence: CASTHQTGTNEQFF.